This T cell receptor (beta chain) was identified in a study of blood T cell repertoires in COVID-19 (dated by TCRdb to 2020 to 2022). For context, the study as a whole: Samples from collaborators originated in the United States, Italy and Spain and spanned both the acute and convalescent phases of COVID-19. The prospective study material was composed of cDNA or gDNA derived from T cells, B-cell-depleted T cells, or PBMCs. The samples were drawn from the first 160 participants of the ongoing ImmuneRACE study and from roughly 1,300 subjects provided by 6 global collaborators. The dataset comprised deeply sampled blood TCRbeta repertoires from subjects exposed to, actively infected with, or recovered from COVID-19. Where HLA class I and class II types were available, the types were taken from metadata supplied by the sample provider, not from assay-based typing. The repertoires were released in a freely available public database intended as a resource for research on the immune response to SARS-CoV-2. Sample metadata almost always included a de-identified subject ID, COVID-19 status, age in years and sex. What the authors observed across the whole study: The quantity of clinical and demographic metadata differed by source and by participant and was supplied without curation.

One collaborating source in Seattle enrolled patients during active infection and followed them longitudinally through the course of disease. Collaborating institutions collected whole blood in K2EDTA tubes following their own protocols. For TCRbeta analysis, collaborator samples were shipped as frozen whole blood, as isolated PBMCs, or as DNA extracted from either sample type. Regarding this clone: No cognate antigen has been identified for it. It has no much larger one-base neighbor in the sample; base qualities were not kept.

TCRbeta CDR3 regions were amplified from genomic DNA by means of the immunoSEQ Assay, a bias-controlled multiplex PCR. Concerning the study's data processing: Within the assay, amplification of reference gene primers was used to estimate how many nucleated cells each sample contained. Sequence reads were collapsed and filtered to measure the absolute abundance of every unique TCRbeta CDR3 rearrangement. For each sample, productive Simpson clonality was calculated as the square root of Simpson's diversity index across productive rearrangements. In its TCRdb copy, this immuneACCESS table keeps in-frame sequences only and misses some clones. Where compared with another copy, unresolved V genes explain less than half of these, and the others have no known cause. That table supplies the V and J calls and clone size; D and trimming were determined from the DNA. This sample has about 390,000 clones in its table, and 87% of those were observed once. Jointly, the top ten make up over 2% of the sample.

The germline V gene specifies SGHAT as CDR1 and FQNNGV as CDR2. The CDR3 spans 17 residues, from the cysteine through the phenylalanine. The retained sequence is limited to the CDR3, 51 bases, with the frame set at the first base. V has 5 bases trimmed and J has 7 bases trimmed; junction bases matching no gene number 10. The specimen sequenced was peripheral blood. Rearrangement joined TRBV11-2 to TRBJ2-2; TRBD2 fits 13 bases in the junction. The TCR comes from an older woman with COVID-19, enrolled during active disease. The CDR3 in this case is CASSPVGLAGVVGELFF. The nucleotides read TGTGCCAGCAGCCCCGTCGGACTAGCGGGGGTCGTCGGGGAGCTGTTTTTT.